Below, 11 T cell receptor beta chains from the same sample are listed, as sequenced in a study of blood T cell repertoires in COVID-19. Some clones are missing from TCRdb's copy, which holds only in-frame ones; the method was immunoSEQ multiplex PCR. The table records about 250,000 clones, around 85% of them present only once. Specimen: peripheral blood. These receptors originate from an elderly man with acute or convalescent COVID-19.

This chain joins TRBV9 and TRBJ1-3; 8 nucleotides agree with TRBD1. The V gene's germline CDR1 is SGDLS and CDR2 YYNGEE. This CDR3 spans 15 amino acids. Trimming at V came to 2 bases and at J to 0 bases, leaving 1 base not matched to a gene. CDR3 nucleotides: TGTGCCAGCAGCGTTGGGACAGGCTCTGGAAACACCATATATTTT. It yields the protein CASSVGTGSGNTIYF.

V gene TRBV19 combines with J gene TRBJ1-2; no clear D gene. Per germline, CDR1 LNHDA and CDR2 SQIVND (reference sequence). V dropped 0 bases and J dropped 0 bases, with 14 bases sitting between them. This CDR3 comprises 17 residues. The CDR3 spells CASSIDPVTISNYGYTF. The DNA for the CDR3 is TGTGCCAGTAGTATAGATCCAGTAACCATTTCTAACTATGGCTACACCTTC. The complete variable domain, with remaining parts taken from reference TRBV19 and TRBJ1-2, reads DGGITQSPKYLFRKEGQNVTLSCEQNLNHDAMYWYRQDPGQGLRLIYYSQIVNDFQKGDIAEGYSVSREKKESFPLTVTSAQKNPTAFYLCASSIDPVTISNYGYTFGSGTRLTVV.

The V call is TRBV10-3, the J call TRBJ1-1, with a tentative D call TRBD1 (5 bases). Germline CDR1 ENHRY, CDR2 SYGVKD. V shed 4 bases and J shed 11 bases, with 17 bases lying between them. The CDR3 has 13 residues. The CDR3 is CAISGPGGDEAFF. The CDR3 DNA is TGTGCCATCAGTGGCCCGGGAGGGGATGAGGCTTTCTTT.

This chain uses TRBV6-5 with TRBJ1-2, with D possibly matching TRBD1 (6 bases). The V gene lost 5 bases and the J gene lost 4 bases, with 11 bases spanning the gap. The CDR3 has 13 amino acids. Germline CDR1 MNHEY, CDR2 SVGAGI. CDR3 protein: CASSLRQAYGYTF. The CDR3 bases are TGTGCCAGCAGTCTCCGACAGGCCTATGGCTACACCTTC.

The chain combines TRBV9 with TRBJ2-7; 9 nucleotides agree with TRBD1. J lost 4 bases, V lost 3 bases, and 8 bases had no gene match. CDR3 length equals 15 residues. CDR1 SGDLS and CDR2 YYNGEE come from the germline V gene. Written as DNA, the CDR3 is TGTGCCAGCAGCGGGCTCCGGGACAGGGCTTACGAGCAGTACTTC. Translating it yields CASSGLRDRAYEQYF.

V and J are TRBV6-1 and TRBJ1-1, with 7 bases that match TRBD1. CDR3 length equals 13 residues. Germline V CDR1 and CDR2: MNHNS, SASEGT. Trimming removed 0 bases from V and 5 bases from J; junction bases left unmatched: 0. CDR3 nucleotides: TGTGCCAGCAGTGAAGCGGGACAGACTGAAGCTTTCTTT. Encoded protein: CASSEAGQTEAFF.

The chain is built from TRBV28 and TRBJ2-7; 10 bases are a match to TRBD2. Germline V gene lookup returns CDR1 MDHEN and CDR2 SYDVKM. V was pared by 4 bases and J by 7 bases, with 10 bases of the junction left unmatched. The CDR3 covers 15 residues. CDR3 residues: CASSYTNLAGVEQYF. CDR3 sequence (DNA): TGTGCCAGCAGTTATACAAATCTAGCGGGGGTTGAGCAGTACTTC.

The chain couples TRBV11-2 to TRBJ2-5; 7 nucleotides agree with TRBD1. Germline CDR1 and CDR2: SGHAT and FQNNGV. The CDR3 sequence is 16 residues long. Losses at the gene ends were 10 bases for V and 7 bases for J; bases not matched to a gene: 21. CDR3 region: CATASGRDRLDGTQYF. The CDR3 DNA sequence: TGTGCCACCGCCTCGGGTCGGGACAGACTGGATGGGACCCAGTACTTC. The whole variable domain, filled in from reference TRBV11-2 and TRBJ2-5, reads EAGVAQSPRYKIIEKRQSVAFWCNPISGHATLYWYQQILGQGPKLLIQFQNNGVVDDSQLPKDRFSAERLKGVDSTLKIQPAKLEDSAVYLCATASGRDRLDGTQYFGPGTRLLVL.

The CDR3 DNA reads TGTGCCAGCAGTTCCCAGGGGGCGTGGAATCAGCCCCAGCATTTT. It yields the protein CASSSQGAWNQPQHF. The chain couples TRBV28 to TRBJ1-5, with TRBD1 matching 8 bases. Trimming cost V 4 bases and J 4 bases; bases outside gene matches: 6. Germline V gene sequence: CDR1 MDHEN, CDR2 SYDVKM. The length of the CDR3 is 15 residues.

J is TRBJ1-5 and V is TRBV19; D unclear. The germline V gene has CDR1 LNHDA and CDR2 SQIVND (reference sequence). The V gene lost 8 bases and the J gene lost 1 base, with 12 bases spanning the gap. The CDR3 extends over 14 amino acids. The CDR3 DNA reads TGTGCCAGTCGAGGAGCAATCAGCAATCAGCCCCAGCATTTT. Protein sequence: CASRGAISNQPQHF.

This clone has a handful of counts. The rearrangement links TRBV5-1 to TRBJ2-7; perhaps TRBD1 as D (6 bases). CDR3 size: 15 residues. The V end lost 6 bases, the J end lost 2 bases, and 18 bases lay between the germline ends. Germline CDR1 and CDR2: SGHRS and YFSETQ. CDR3 residues: CASTQTTGAAYEQYF. The CDR3 DNA is TGCGCCAGCACCCAAACGACAGGAGCGGCCTACGAGCAGTACTTC.